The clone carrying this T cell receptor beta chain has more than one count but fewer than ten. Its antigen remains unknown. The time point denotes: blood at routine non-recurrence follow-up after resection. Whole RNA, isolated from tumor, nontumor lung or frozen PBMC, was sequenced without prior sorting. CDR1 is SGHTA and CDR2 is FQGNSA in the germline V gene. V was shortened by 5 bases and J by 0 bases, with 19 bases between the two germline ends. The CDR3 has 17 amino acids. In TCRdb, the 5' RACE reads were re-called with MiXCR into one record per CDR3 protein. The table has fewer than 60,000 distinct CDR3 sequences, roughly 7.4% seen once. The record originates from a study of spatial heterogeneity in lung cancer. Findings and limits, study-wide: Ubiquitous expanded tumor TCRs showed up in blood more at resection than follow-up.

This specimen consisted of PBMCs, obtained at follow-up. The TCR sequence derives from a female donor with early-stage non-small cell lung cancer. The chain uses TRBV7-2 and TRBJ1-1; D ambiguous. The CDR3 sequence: CASSPKGHYFMNTEAFF. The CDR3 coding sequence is TGTGCCAGCAGCCCCAAAGGCCACTACTTCATGAACACTGAAGCTTTCTTT.